Below are 21 T cell receptor beta chains sequenced from a single sample in a study of T cell responses to AZD1222 COVID-19 vaccine. Sequenced by immunoSEQ multiplex PCR; TCRdb stores in-frame clones only, minus some. The sample yields 55,000 to 85,000 clones, over 80% seen once. Sequencing was performed on peripheral blood, taken on day 0 of AZD1222 vaccination. The receptors come from an adult in good health.

This chain joins TRBV11-2 and TRBJ2-1, with TRBD2 as a possible D gene (6 bases). Trimming removed 1 base at V and 10 bases at J, with 17 bases between. Germline V lookup: CDR1 SGHAT, CDR2 FQNNGV. CDR3 size: 15 residues. The CDR3 spells CASSLGSTVRGEQFF. Here the CDR3 DNA reads TGTGCCAGCAGCTTAGGGAGTACAGTGCGGGGCGAGCAGTTCTTC. Complete variable domain (other parts from reference TRBV11-2 and TRBJ2-1): EAGVAQSPRYKIIEKRQSVAFWCNPISGHATLYWYQQILGQGPKLLIQFQNNGVVDDSQLPKDRFSAERLKGVDSTLKIQPAKLEDSAVYLCASSLGSTVRGEQFFGPGTRLTVL.

The rearrangement links TRBV3-1 (or the pseudogene TRBV3-2) to TRBJ1-3, with a weak D call TRBD1 (6 bases). Trimming left V 1 base short and J 6 bases short, with 13 bases between. Germline V lookup: CDR1 LGHDT, CDR2 YNNKEL (reference sequence). This CDR3 is 15 amino acids long. The CDR3 reads CASSQGQGLENTIYF. CDR3 DNA: TGTGCCAGCAGCCAAGGCCAGGGGTTGGAAAACACCATATATTTT.

The V and J genes are TRBV7-2 and TRBJ2-1; D unclear. V lost 1 base and J 15 bases, leaving 13 bases between the germline ends. Germline V gene data show CDR1 as SGHTA and CDR2 as FQGNSA. The CDR3 covers 12 residues. DNA for the CDR3: TGTGCCAGCAGCTTAGAAAGAGTAGGGTGGTTCTTC. Amino acid sequence: CASSLERVGWFF.

The rearrangement links TRBV2 to TRBJ1-1; a weak D match, TRBD1 (5 bases). Germline lookup yields CDR1 SNHLY and CDR2 FYNNEI. Trimming cost V 7 bases and J 4 bases, with 19 bases left between them. CDR3 length: 15 residues. CDR3 sequence (DNA): TGTGCCAGCACCCAACGGGGACCGACCCTCACTGAAGCTTTCTTT. Protein sequence: CASTQRGPTLTEAFF.

The chain employs TRBV6-4 and TRBJ1-4; maybe TRBD1 (6 bases). This CDR3 has 13 residues. Germline V CDR1 and CDR2: MRHNA, SNTAGT. The ends were cut back, 4 bases at V and 8 bases at J, with 11 bases in the middle. For the CDR3, the DNA is TGTGCCAGCAGTGTGGAGGGGGGAGAAAAACTGTTTTTT. As protein: CASSVEGGEKLFF.

Concerning this clone itself: Other DNA sequences within the sample encode an identical CDR3. The chain joins TRBV18 to TRBJ2-7, with 8 bases lining up with TRBD1. V shed 2 bases and J 2 bases; nucleotides not matched to a gene: 2. The CDR3 is 14 amino acids. Germline CDR1 is KGHSH and CDR2 is LQKENI. CDR3 nucleotides: TGTGCCAGCTCACCAAGACAGGGGACCTACGAGCAGTACTTC. This encodes CASSPRQGTYEQYF.

Only one count was recorded for this clone. V is TRBV30 and J is TRBJ2-1, with D maybe TRBD1 (6 bases). Germline V CDR1 and CDR2: GTSNPN, SVGIG (reference sequence). V lost 4 bases to trimming and J lost 6 bases, with 10 bases between them. The CDR3 loop spans 12 amino acids. CDR3 sequence (DNA): TGTGCCTGGAACAGGGAAACCAATGAGCAGTTCTTC. It specifies CAWNRETNEQFF.

The chain is built from TRBV3-1 (or the pseudogene TRBV3-2) and TRBJ1-2; perhaps TRBD1 as D (6 bases). Trimming stripped 3 bases from V and 6 bases from J, with 14 bases between. Germline CDR1 reads LGHDT; CDR2 reads YNNKEL (reference sequence). The CDR3 contains 14 residues. CDR3 protein: CASSQLAGEHGYTF. Written as DNA, the CDR3 is TGTGCCAGCAGCCAGCTAGCAGGGGAACATGGCTACACCTTC.

CDR3 amino acids: CASSRAAADQKLFF. CDR3 in DNA: TGTGCCAGCAGCAGAGCGGCAGCAGACCAAAAACTGTTTTTT. This chain links TRBV7-8 with TRBJ1-4; D remains ambiguous. Germline CDR1 is SGHVS and CDR2 is FQNEAQ. Deletions cut 5 bases from V and 9 bases from J, with 16 bases between. The CDR3 sequence is 14 residues long.

CDR3 region: CSVDPDTDTQYF. The CDR3 coding sequence is TGCAGCGTTGACCCCGACACAGATACGCAGTATTTT. The J gene is TRBJ2-3, the V gene TRBV29-1; unclear D gene. CDR3 length: 12 residues. Trimming shortened V by 3 bases and J by 2 bases, and 6 bases separated the two germline ends. Germline V gene data show CDR1 as SQVTM and CDR2 as ANQGSEA.

V and J are TRBV9 and TRBJ1-2; tentative D call: TRBD1 (5 bases). CDR1 and CDR2 (germline): SGDLS, YYNGEE. The CDR3 is made up of 14 amino acids. The ends were cut back, 0 bases at V and 4 bases at J, with 10 bases in the middle. The CDR3 reads CASSVAWGTYGYTF. The CDR3 DNA reads as TGTGCCAGCAGCGTAGCTTGGGGCACCTATGGCTACACCTTC.

The chain joins TRBV5-1 to TRBJ2-7; D uncertain. The germline V gene has CDR1 SGHRS and CDR2 YFSETQ. Between the trimmed V and J ends, which lost 4 bases and 2 bases, there was a span of 10 bases. CDR3 size: 13 residues. The CDR3 sequence: CASSLDNPYEQYF. For the CDR3, the DNA is TGCGCCAGCAGCCTCGACAACCCCTACGAGCAGTACTTC.

The gene calls are TRBV30 and TRBJ2-7, with 7 bases identical to TRBD1. The length of the CDR3 is 13 residues. Germline-derived CDR1 and CDR2 are GTSNPN and SVGIG (reference sequence). V lost 2 bases to trimming and J lost 5 bases; unmatched junction nucleotides: 6. CDR3 amino acids: CAWSIGGGDEQYF. CDR3 DNA: TGTGCCTGGAGTATAGGGGGCGGCGACGAGCAGTACTTC.

The rearrangement links TRBV27 to TRBJ2-7; unclear D gene. The germline V gene has CDR1 MNHEY and CDR2 SMNVEV (reference sequence). Between the trimmed V and J ends, which lost 6 bases and 0 bases, there was a span of 12 bases. The CDR3 has 14 amino acids. The CDR3 spells CASSPRGFSYEQYF. The CDR3 coding sequence is TGTGCCAGCAGCCCCCGAGGATTCTCCTACGAGCAGTACTTC.

This clone is a singleton in its sample. The rearrangement links TRBV5-1 to TRBJ1-1; no firm D call. The CDR3 is 12 amino acids. Germline V CDR1 and CDR2: SGHRS, YFSETQ. The V end lost 0 bases, the J end lost 7 bases, and 7 bases lay between the germline ends. CDR3 sequence: CASSLGANEAFF. The CDR3 DNA is TGCGCCAGCAGCTTGGGGGCGAATGAAGCTTTCTTT.

This rearrangement joins TRBV6-5 to TRBJ1-6; the match to TRBD1 covers 8 bases. V lost 6 bases and J lost 7; bases outside the gene matches: 8. The CDR3 contains 15 residues. The germline CDR1 and CDR2 sequences are MNHEY and SVGAGI. The CDR3 spells CASRQLTGGNSPLHF. The CDR3 DNA reads as TGTGCCAGCAGACAACTTACAGGGGGAAATTCACCCCTCCACTTT.

V gene TRBV23-1 combines with J gene TRBJ1-5; D ambiguous. TRBV23-1 has ORF status, its function being uncertain. The CDR3 has 15 residues. V was cut by 0 bases and J by 6 bases, with 12 bases left in between. Here the CDR3 reads CASSQSQQRGQPQHF. For the CDR3, the DNA is TGCGCCAGCAGTCAATCCCAACAGCGTGGTCAGCCCCAGCATTTT.

The chain couples TRBV7-6 to TRBJ1-1; 9 bases line up with TRBD1. Germline V gene data show CDR1 as SGHVS and CDR2 as FNYEAQ. There are 21 residues in the CDR3. The J segment lost 4 bases and the V segment lost 0 bases, leaving 21 bases of the junction unmatched. CDR3: CASSLAIDWYGTGSHSTEAFF. The CDR3 DNA reads as TGTGCCAGCAGCTTAGCAATCGATTGGTATGGGACAGGGTCCCACAGCACTGAAGCTTTCTTT. Full variable domain (missing parts from reference TRBV7-6 and TRBJ1-1): GAGVSQSPRYKVTKRGQDVALRCDPISGHVSLYWYRQALGQGPEFLTYFNYEAQQDKSGLPNDRFSAERPEGSISTLTIQRTEQRDSAMYRCASSLAIDWYGTGSHSTEAFFGQGTRLTVV.

V is TRBV10-1 and J is TRBJ1-6, with D unclear. Germline CDR1 is WNHNN and CDR2 is SYGVQD (reference sequence). The CDR3 consists of 14 residues. V shed 3 bases and J shed 9 bases, with 12 bases lying between them. CDR3 coding DNA: TGCGCCAGCAGTGATCCCGGGGAGGGTTCACCCCTCCACTTT. It codes for CASSDPGEGSPLHF.

The chain recombines TRBV29-1 with TRBJ1-1, with 8 positions matching TRBD1. This CDR3 spans 13 amino acids. Trimming removed 3 bases from V and 4 bases from J; junction bases left unmatched: 4. Germline V gene data show CDR1 as SQVTM and CDR2 as ANQGSEA. CDR3 nucleotide sequence: TGCAGCGTTGACAGGGGGCAGGGCACTGAAGCTTTCTTT. Its translation is CSVDRGQGTEAFF.

V is TRBV6-5 and J is TRBJ2-7; no clear D. Trimming cost V 0 bases and J 2 bases, with 11 bases left between them. Germline CDR1 reads MNHEY; CDR2 reads SVGAGI. This CDR3 is 15 amino acids long. The CDR3 region is CASSYSSGSPYEQYF. For the CDR3, the DNA is TGTGCCAGCAGTTACTCCTCGGGTTCCCCCTACGAGCAGTACTTC.